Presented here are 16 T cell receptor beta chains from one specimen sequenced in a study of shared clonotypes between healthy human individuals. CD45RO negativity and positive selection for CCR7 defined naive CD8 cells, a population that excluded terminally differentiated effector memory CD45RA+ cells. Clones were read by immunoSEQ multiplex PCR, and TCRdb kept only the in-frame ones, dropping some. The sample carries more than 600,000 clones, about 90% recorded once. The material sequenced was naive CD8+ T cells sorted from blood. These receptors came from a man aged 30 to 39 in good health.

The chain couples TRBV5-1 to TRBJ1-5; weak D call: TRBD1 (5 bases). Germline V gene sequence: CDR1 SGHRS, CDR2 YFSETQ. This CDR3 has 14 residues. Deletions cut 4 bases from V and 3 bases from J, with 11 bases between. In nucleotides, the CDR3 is TGCGCCAGCAGCACGGGACCGCTCAATCAGCCCCAGCATTTT. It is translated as CASSTGPLNQPQHF.

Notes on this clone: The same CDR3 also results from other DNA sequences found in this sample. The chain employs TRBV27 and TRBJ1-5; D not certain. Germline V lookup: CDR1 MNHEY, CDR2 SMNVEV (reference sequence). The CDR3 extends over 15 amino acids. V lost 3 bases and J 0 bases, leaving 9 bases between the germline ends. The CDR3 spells CASSFSRNSNQPQHF. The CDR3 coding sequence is TGTGCCAGCAGTTTTTCGAGAAATAGCAATCAGCCCCAGCATTTT.

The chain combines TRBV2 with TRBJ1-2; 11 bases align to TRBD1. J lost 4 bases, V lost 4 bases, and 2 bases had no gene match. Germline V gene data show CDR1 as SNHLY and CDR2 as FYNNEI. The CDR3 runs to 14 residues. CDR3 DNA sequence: TGTGCCAGCAGTGGGACAGGGGGCGCCTATGGCTACACCTTC. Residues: CASSGTGGAYGYTF.

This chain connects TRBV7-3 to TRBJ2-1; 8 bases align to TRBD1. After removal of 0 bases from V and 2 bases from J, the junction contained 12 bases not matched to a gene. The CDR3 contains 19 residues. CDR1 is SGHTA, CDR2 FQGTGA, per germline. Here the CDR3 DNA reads TGTGCCAGCAGCTTAACCGGGACAGGCCTTCTTGGTCCCTACAATGAGCAGTTCTTC. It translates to CASSLTGTGLLGPYNEQFF.

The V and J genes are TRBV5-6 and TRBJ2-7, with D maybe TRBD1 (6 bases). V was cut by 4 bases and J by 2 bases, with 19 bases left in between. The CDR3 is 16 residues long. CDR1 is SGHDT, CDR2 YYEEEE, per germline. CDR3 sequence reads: CASSPISWTAAYEQYF. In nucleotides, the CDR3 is TGTGCCAGCAGCCCCATTTCCTGGACAGCCGCCTACGAGCAGTACTTC. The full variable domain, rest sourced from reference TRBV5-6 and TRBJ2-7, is DAGVTQSPTHLIKTRGQQVTLRCSPKSGHDTVSWYQQALGQGPQFIFQYYEEEERQRGNFPDRFSGHQFPNYSSELNVNALLLGDSALYLCASSPISWTAAYEQYFGPGTRLTVT.

This CDR3 is CASSLEVRPYEQYF. The DNA for the CDR3 is TGCGCCAGCAGCTTGGAAGTCCGACCCTACGAGCAGTACTTC. This chain joins TRBV5-1 and TRBJ2-7; no firm D call. CDR1 is SGHRS, CDR2 YFSETQ, per germline. With 0 bases removed from V and 2 bases from J, the gap between germline ends came to 9 bases. CDR3 length equals 14 residues.

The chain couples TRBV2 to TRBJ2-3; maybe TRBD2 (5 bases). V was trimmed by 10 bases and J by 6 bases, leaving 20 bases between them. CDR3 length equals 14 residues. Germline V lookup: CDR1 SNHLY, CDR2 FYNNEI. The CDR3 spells CAIPDSRDRDTQYF. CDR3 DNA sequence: TGTGCCATCCCGGACTCCCGCGACCGGGATACGCAGTATTTT.

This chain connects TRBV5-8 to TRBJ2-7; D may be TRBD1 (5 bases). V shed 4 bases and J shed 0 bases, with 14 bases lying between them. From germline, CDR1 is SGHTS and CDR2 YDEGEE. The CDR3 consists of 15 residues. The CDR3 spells CASSARVIHSYEQYF. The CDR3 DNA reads TGTGCCAGCAGCGCCAGGGTGATTCACTCCTACGAGCAGTACTTC. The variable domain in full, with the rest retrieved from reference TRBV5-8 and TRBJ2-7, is EAGVTQSPTHLIKTRGQQATLRCSPISGHTSVYWYQQALGLGLQFLLWYDEGEERNRGNFPPRFSGRQFPNYSSELNVNALELEDSALYLCASSARVIHSYEQYFGPGTRLTVT.

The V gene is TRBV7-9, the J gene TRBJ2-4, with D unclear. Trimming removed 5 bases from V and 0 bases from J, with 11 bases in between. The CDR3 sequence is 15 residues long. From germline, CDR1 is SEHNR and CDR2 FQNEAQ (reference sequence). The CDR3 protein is CASSTWTLAKNIQYF. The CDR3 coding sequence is TGTGCCAGCAGCACCTGGACGTTAGCCAAAAACATTCAGTACTTC.

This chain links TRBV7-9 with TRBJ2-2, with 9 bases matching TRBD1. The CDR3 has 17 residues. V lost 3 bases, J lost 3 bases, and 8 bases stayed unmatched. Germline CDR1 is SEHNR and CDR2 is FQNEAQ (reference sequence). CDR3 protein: CASSLDRGSMDTGELFF. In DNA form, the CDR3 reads TGTGCCAGCAGCTTGGACAGGGGCTCGATGGACACCGGGGAGCTGTTTTTT.

This chain's CDR3 is CASSYNRGVGETQYF. CDR3 DNA: TGTGCCAGCAGTTATAATAGGGGGGTCGGGGAGACCCAGTACTTC. The gene calls are TRBV5-5 and TRBJ2-5; the D gene could be TRBD1 or TRBD2 (6 bases each). CDR3 length: 15 amino acids. Deletions cut 5 bases from V and 5 bases from J, with 19 bases between. CDR1 and CDR2 (germline): SGHKS, YYEKEE (reference sequence).

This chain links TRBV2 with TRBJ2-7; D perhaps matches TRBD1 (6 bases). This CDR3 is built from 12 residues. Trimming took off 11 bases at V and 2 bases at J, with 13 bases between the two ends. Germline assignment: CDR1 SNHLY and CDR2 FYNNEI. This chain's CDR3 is CASRDNPYEQYF. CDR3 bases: TGTGCCTCCCGGGACAACCCCTACGAGCAGTACTTC.

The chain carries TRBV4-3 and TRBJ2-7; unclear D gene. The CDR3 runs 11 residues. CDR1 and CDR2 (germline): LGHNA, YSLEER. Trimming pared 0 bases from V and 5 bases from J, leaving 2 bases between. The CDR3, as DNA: TGCGCCAGCAGCCAAGAGGACGAGCAGTACTTC. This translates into CASSQEDEQYF.

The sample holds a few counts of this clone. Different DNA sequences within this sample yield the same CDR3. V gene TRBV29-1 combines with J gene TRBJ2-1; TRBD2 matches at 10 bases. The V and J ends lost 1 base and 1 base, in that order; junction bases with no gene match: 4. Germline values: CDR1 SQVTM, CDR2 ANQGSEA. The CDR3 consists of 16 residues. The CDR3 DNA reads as TGCAGCGTTGAAGGCCTAGCGGGAGTGTCCTACAATGAGCAGTTCTTC. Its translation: CSVEGLAGVSYNEQFF.

CDR3 bases: TGCGCCAGCAGCTTGGCCCAGGGTGAAAGTGGCTACACCTTC. This sequence encodes CASSLAQGESGYTF. The chain employs TRBV5-1 and TRBJ1-2; a weak D match, TRBD1 (5 bases). This CDR3 spans 14 amino acids. The germline V gene has CDR1 SGHRS and CDR2 YFSETQ. The V gene lost 0 bases and the J gene lost 7 bases, with 13 bases spanning the gap.

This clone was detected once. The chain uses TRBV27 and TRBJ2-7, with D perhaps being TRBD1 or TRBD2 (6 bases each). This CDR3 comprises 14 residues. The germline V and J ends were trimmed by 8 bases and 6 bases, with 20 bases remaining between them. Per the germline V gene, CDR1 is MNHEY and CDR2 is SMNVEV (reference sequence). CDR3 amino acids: CASHLYGGSREQYF. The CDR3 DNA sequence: TGTGCCAGCCATTTATACGGGGGCTCCCGCGAGCAGTACTTC.